This T cell receptor beta chain was obtained from a study of shared clonotypes between healthy human individuals. Study in general: Researchers assigned three CD4 naive, three CD4 memory, two CD8 naive and one CD8 memory plate to each donor.

The CDR3 has 13 residues. Per the germline V gene, CDR1 is SGHRS and CDR2 is YFSETQ. CD8 memory cells included CD45RO+ cells plus CCR7-negative CD45RA+ TemRA cells. Deep-level settings were used for running the assay. When replicate PCRs were run on sorted subsets, they used 200 to 250 ng DNA, about 30,000 T cell genomes. This table comes from immunoSEQ multiplex PCR, and its TCRdb copy is limited to in-frame clones, with some not included. The sample shows 90,000 to 130,000 clones, 55% to 70% of them seen only once. This clonotype was sampled from a woman aged 30 to 39 in good health. Sequencing used memory CD8+ T cells sorted from blood. Subset meaning: CD45RO+ cells pooled with CCR7-negative TemRA cells. The chain combines TRBV5-1 with TRBJ2-5; unclear D gene. The J call may be faulty, since TRBJ2-7 better matches the DNA end. For the CDR3, the DNA is TGCGCCAGCAGCTCCCCGGGTCGGGACGAGCAGTACTTC. The encoded protein is CASSSPGRDEQYF.